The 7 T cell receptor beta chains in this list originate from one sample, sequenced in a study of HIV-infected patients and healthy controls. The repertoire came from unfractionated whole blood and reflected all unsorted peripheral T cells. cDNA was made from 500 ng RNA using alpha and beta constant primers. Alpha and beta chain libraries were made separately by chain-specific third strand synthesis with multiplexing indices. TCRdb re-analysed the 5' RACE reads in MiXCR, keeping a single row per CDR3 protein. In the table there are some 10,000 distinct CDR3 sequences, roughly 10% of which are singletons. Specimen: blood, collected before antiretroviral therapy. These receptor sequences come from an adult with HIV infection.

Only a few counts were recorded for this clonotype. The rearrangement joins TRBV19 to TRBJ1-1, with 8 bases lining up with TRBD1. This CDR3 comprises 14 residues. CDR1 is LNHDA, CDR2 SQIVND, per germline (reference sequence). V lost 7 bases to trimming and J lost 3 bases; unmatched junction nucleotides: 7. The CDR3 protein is CASMKQGVDTEAFF. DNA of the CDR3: TGTGCCAGTATGAAACAGGGGGTTGACACTGAAGCTTTCTTT.

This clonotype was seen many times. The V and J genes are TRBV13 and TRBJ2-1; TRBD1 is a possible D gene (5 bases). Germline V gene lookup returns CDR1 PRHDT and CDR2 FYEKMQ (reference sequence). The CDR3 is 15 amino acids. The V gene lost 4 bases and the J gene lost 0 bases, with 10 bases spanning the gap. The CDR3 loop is CASSSRQNSYNEQFF. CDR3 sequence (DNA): TGTGCCAGCAGCTCCCGACAGAACTCCTACAATGAGCAGTTCTTC.

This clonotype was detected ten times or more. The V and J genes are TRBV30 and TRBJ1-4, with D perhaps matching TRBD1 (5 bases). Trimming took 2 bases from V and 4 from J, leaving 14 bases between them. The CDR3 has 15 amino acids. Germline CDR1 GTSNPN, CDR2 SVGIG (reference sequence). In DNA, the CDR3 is TGTGCCTGGAGTCCCAATAGTGGGGGTAATGAAAAACTGTTTTTT. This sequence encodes CAWSPNSGGNEKLFF.

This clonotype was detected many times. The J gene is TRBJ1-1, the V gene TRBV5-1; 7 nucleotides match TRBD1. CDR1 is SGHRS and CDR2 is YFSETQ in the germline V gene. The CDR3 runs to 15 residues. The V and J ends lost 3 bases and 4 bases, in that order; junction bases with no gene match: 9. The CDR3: CASSSGDRAATEAFF. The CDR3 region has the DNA TGCGCCAGCAGCTCTGGAGACAGGGCTGCCACTGAAGCTTTCTTT.

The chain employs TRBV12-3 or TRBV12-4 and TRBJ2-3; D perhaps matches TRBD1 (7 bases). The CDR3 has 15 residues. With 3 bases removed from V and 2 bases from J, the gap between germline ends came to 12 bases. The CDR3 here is CASSLAGQNTDTQYF. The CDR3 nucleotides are TGTGCCAGCAGTTTGGCGGGACAGAACACAGATACGCAGTATTTT.

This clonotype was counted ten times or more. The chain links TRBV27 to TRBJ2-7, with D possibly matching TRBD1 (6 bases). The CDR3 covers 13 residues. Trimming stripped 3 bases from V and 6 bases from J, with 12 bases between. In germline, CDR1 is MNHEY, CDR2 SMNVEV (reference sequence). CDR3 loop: CASSFQGLGEQYF. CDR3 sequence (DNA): TGTGCCAGCAGTTTTCAGGGGCTCGGCGAGCAGTACTTC.

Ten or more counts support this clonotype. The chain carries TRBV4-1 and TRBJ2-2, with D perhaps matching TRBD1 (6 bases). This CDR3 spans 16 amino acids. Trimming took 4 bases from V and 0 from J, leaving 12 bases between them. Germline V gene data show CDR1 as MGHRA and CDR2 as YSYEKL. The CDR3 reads CASSPLGQTNTGELFF. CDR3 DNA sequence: TGCGCCAGCAGCCCCCTTGGACAGACGAACACCGGGGAGCTGTTTTTT.